The TCR beta chain described here comes from a study of blood T cell repertoires in COVID-19. Only in-frame clones appear in the TCRdb table, and some are missing; sequencing was by immunoSEQ multiplex PCR. The sample shows more than 80,000 clones, about 82% of them seen only once. The germline V gene encodes CDR1 SGHVS and CDR2 FQNEAQ. V was pared by 5 bases and J by 1 base, with 9 bases of the junction left unmatched. The CDR3 is 16 residues long. This chain joins TRBV7-8 and TRBJ1-2; 8 nucleotides line up with TRBD1. The clonotype was recovered from an older man with COVID-19, enrolled during active disease. The material sequenced was peripheral blood. CDR3 amino acids: CASSPWTGLGNYGYTF. CDR3 DNA: TGTGCCAGCAGCCCCTGGACAGGGCTGGGTAACTATGGCTACACCTTC.